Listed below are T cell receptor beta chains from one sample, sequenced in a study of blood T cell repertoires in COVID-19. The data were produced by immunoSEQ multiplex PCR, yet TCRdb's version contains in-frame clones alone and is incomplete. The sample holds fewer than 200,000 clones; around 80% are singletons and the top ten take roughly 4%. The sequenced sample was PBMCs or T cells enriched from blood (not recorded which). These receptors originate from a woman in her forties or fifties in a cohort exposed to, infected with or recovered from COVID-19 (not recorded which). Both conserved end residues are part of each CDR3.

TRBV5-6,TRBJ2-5,CASSSGQGRVGETQYF
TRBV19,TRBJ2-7,CASSKQVSYEQYF
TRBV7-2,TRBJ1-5,CASSLRTGVRDQPQHF
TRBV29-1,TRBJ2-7,CSVSQGIGDEQYF
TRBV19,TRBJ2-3,CASSRGQGLDTQYF
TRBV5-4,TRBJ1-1,CASSLGAGGRSNTEAFF
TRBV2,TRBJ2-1,CASKPGRNNEQFF
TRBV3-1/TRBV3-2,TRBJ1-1,CASSQEGGQPVGTEAFF
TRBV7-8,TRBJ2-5,CASSPNGMAGSQETQYF
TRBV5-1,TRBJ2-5,CASRGSLAGGETQYF
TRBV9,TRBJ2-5,CASSQIGRETQYF
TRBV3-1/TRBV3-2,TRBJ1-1,CASSPETRNTEAFF
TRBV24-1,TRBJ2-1,CATAGGSYNEQFF
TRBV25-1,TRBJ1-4,CASSATGYEKLFF
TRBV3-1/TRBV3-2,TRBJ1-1,CASSLRGHGTEAFF
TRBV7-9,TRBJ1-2,CASSASTGARGYTF
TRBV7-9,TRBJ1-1,CASSSTGGQTEAFF
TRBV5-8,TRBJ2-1,CASSRRASGSAEQFF
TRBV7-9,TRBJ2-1,CASSPLAGVFEQFF
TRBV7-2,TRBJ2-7,CASSLGQGITYEQYF